The source of this T cell receptor (beta chain) is a study of T cells after yellow fever vaccination. As for the study in general: Libraries from low-cell-number fractions were prepared with the SMART-Seq v4 Ultra Low Input RNA kit. Study conclusions and caveats: It was a weaker secondary response, yet one that peaked faster, at day 5 versus 15. Booster samples showed a return of most primary-vaccination clones (around 95% CD4, approximately 85% CD8).

Template switching with 5'RACE generated the TCR cDNA and added a universal primer site and UMIs. TCRdb redid the calling of the 5' RACE reads with MiXCR, one entry per CDR3 protein. This table holds more than 300,000 distinct CDR3 sequences, around a tenth found once. This clonotype was seen more than once but under ten times. Its antigen is still unknown. CDR3 length: 14 residues. Trimming left V 6 bases short and J 2 bases short, with 13 bases between. Germline V lookup: CDR1 DFQATT, CDR2 SNEGSKA (reference sequence). The receptor was isolated from a man aged 18 to 35 who received the YFV17D yellow fever vaccine. Sequencing was performed on CD4+ T cells sorted from PBMCs, taken 45 days after the yellow fever booster vaccination. The chain joins TRBV20-1 to TRBJ2-2, with D uncertain. In DNA form, the CDR3 reads TGCAGTGCCCTCGGATTGGCAAACACCGGGGAGCTGTTTTTT. As protein: CSALGLANTGELFF.